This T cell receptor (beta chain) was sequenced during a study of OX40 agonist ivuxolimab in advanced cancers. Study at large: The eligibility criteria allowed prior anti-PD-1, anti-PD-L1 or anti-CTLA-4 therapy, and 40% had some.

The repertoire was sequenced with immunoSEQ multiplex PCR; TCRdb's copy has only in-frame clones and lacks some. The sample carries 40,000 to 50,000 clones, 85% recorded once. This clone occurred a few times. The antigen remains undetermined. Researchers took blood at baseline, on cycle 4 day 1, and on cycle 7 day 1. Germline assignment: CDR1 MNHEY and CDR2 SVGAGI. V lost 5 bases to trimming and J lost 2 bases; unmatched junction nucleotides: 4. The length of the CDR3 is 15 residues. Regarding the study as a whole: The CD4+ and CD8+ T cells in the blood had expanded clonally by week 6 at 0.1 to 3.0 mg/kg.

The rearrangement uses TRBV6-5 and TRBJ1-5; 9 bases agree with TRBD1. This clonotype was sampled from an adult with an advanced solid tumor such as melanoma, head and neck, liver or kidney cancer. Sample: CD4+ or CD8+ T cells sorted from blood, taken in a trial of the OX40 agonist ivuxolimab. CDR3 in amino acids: CASSMDRGGNQPQHF. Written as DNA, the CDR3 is TGTGCCAGCAGTATGGACAGGGGCGGCAATCAGCCCCAGCATTTT.